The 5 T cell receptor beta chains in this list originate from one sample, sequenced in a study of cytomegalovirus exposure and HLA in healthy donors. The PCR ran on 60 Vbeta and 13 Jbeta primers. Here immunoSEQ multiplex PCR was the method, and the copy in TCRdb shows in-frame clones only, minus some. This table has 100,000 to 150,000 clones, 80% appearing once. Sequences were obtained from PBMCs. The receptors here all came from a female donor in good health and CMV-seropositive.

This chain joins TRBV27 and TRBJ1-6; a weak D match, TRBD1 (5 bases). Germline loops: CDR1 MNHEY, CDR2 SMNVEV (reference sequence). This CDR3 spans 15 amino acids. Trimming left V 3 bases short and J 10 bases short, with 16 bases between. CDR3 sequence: CASSFRDSPLSPLHF. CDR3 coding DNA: TGTGCCAGCAGTTTTCGGGACTCACCCCTCTCACCCCTCCACTTT.

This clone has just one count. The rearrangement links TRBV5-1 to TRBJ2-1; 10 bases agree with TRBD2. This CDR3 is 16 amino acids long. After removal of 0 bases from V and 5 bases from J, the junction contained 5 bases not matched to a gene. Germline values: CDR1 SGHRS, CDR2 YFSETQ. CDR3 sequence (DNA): TGCGCCAGCAGCTTGGCTCCTAGCGGGGGTGACAATGAGCAGTTCTTC. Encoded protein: CASSLAPSGGDNEQFF.

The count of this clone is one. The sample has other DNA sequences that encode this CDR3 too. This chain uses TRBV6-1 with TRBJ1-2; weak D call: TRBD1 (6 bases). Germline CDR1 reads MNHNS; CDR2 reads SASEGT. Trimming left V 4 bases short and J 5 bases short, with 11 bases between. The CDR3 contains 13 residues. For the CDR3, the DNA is TGTGCCAGCAGTGCGGGGGGCGCATATGGCTACACCTTC. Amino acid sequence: CASSAGGAYGYTF.

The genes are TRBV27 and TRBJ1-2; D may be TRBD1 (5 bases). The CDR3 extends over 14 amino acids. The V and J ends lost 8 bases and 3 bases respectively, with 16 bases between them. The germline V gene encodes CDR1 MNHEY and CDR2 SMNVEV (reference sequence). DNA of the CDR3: TGTGCCAGCGGCTCGGCCAGGGTTGACTATGGCTACACCTTC. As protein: CASGSARVDYGYTF.

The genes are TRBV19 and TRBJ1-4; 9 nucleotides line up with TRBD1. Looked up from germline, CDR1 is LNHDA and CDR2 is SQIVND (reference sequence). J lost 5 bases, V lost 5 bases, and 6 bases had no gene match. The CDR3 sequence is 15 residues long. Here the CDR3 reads CASSPPGQGNEKLFF. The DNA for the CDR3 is TGTGCCAGTAGTCCGCCGGGACAGGGAAATGAAAAACTGTTTTTT.